This TCR beta chain was documented in a study of cytomegalovirus exposure and HLA in healthy donors. Points from the study as a whole: Rarity characterized most TCR sequences, yet some public TCRs appeared in many donors. Diagnosis of cytomegalovirus status made by the classifier reportedly showed high specificity and sensitivity. A previous analysis found most TCR beta V segments productive roughly 87% or roughly 30% of the time.

The germline V and J ends were trimmed by 10 bases and 3 bases, with 13 bases remaining between them. The CDR3 is 13 residues long. Germline V lookup: CDR1 LNHDA, CDR2 SQIVND (reference sequence). Concerning this clone itself: Its antigen is unidentified.

A multiplex PCR was run with 60 Vbeta primers and 13 Jbeta primers. Repertoires were generated with immunoSEQ multiplex PCR, while TCRdb's copy carries only in-frame clones and drops some. The sample has under 200,000 clones. Sequencing was performed on PBMCs. V gene TRBV19 combines with J gene TRBJ2-1; D is possibly TRBD2 (6 bases). This sequence was found in a man aged 30-40 years in good health and CMV-seronegative. The CDR3, as DNA: TGTGCCATTGCCACGGGACTCTACAATGAGCAGTTCTTC. Protein sequence: CAIATGLYNEQFF.